This T cell receptor beta chain originates from a study of human T cells and chemical hapten exposure. Study overall: Diphenylcyclopropenone was applied weekly to patients' scalps across the roughly 23-week study.

This clonotype was detected a few times. Its antigen remains unidentified. Study-wide results and caveats: The donors suffered from alopecia, so their immune response may not match that of healthy people. With regard to DPC sensitization, TCRs above 1 in 1000 frequency did not change.

TCRdb used MiXCR to reprocess the RACE reads, holding one entry per CDR3 protein. This table has 200,000 to 300,000 distinct CDR3 sequences, around 9.3% appearing once. Time point defined: pre-sensitization, week 0. Treatment noted: therapeutic diphenylcyclopropenone sensitization with weekly scalp DPC. At patch-test visits, sampling came before the patch test. This CDR3 spans 12 amino acids. CDR1 and CDR2 (germline): SGHAT, FQNNGV. V was shortened by 5 bases and J by 9 bases, with 14 bases between the two germline ends. The chain combines TRBV11-2 with TRBJ2-7; D remains unclear. This clonotype was sampled from a woman aged 40 to 50 with alopecia areata. Some clones in this sample may be carry-over from other donors' samples. This specimen was whole blood, taken in connection with sensitization to the hapten diphenylcyclopropenone (DPC). The CDR3 region is CASSPLDQLQYF. As DNA, the CDR3 is TGTGCCAGCAGCCCACTTGACCAGCTGCAGTACTTC. The variable domain in full, with the rest retrieved from reference TRBV11-2 and TRBJ2-7, is EAGVAQSPRYKIIEKRQSVAFWCNPISGHATLYWYQQILGQGPKLLIQFQNNGVVDDSQLPKDRFSAERLKGVDSTLKIQPAKLEDSAVYLCASSPLDQLQYFGPGTRLTVT.